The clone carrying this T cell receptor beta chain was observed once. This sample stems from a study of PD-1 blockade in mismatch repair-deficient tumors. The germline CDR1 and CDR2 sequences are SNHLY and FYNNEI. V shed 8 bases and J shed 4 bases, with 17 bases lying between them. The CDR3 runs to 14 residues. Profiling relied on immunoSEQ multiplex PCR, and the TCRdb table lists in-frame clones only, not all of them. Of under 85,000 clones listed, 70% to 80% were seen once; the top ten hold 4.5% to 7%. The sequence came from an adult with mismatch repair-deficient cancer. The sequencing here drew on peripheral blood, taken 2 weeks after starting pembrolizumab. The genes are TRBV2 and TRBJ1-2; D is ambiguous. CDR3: CASPIPANTYGYTF. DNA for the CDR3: TGTGCCAGCCCTATCCCAGCTAATACCTATGGCTACACCTTC.